One and the same sample provided the 14 T cell receptor beta chains below, sequenced in a study of blood T cell repertoires in COVID-19. Sequenced by immunoSEQ multiplex PCR; TCRdb stores in-frame clones only, minus some. The table has approximately 270,000 clones, about 85% seen once. Material for sequencing was peripheral blood. The receptors derive from a man between 18 and 35 years old with active or convalescent COVID-19.

V gene TRBV4-3 combines with J gene TRBJ1-2; D is ambiguous. The CDR3 is 12 amino acids. Germline V gives CDR1 LGHNA, CDR2 YSLEER. V gave up 2 bases and J gave up 9 bases, with 10 bases separating them. The CDR3 is CASSQFGPRYTF. CDR3 DNA sequence: TGCGCCAGCAGCCAATTCGGTCCGCGCTACACCTTC.

J is TRBJ1-2 and V is TRBV28, with TRBD1 matching 7 bases. Germline V lookup: CDR1 MDHEN, CDR2 SYDVKM. This CDR3 spans 14 amino acids. V lost 5 bases, J lost 3 bases, and 6 bases stayed unmatched. CDR3 residues: CASSRSDRDYGYTF. CDR3 coding DNA: TGTGCCAGCAGTCGTTCCGACAGGGACTATGGCTACACCTTC.

A single count supports this clone. The chain couples TRBV18 to TRBJ1-1, with TRBD1 as a possible D gene (5 bases). V was trimmed by 4 bases and J by 3 bases, leaving 12 bases between them. The CDR3 spans 14 residues. The germline V gene has CDR1 KGHSH and CDR2 LQKENI. CDR3 protein: CASSRDRRDTEAFF. CDR3 coding DNA: TGTGCCAGCTCACGCGACAGACGGGACACTGAAGCTTTCTTT.

This clone showed up just once. The J gene is TRBJ2-1, the V gene TRBV10-2, with TRBD1 matching 10 bases. The CDR3 is 16 amino acids. J lost 8 bases, V lost 10 bases, and 17 bases had no gene match. Germline V gene sequence: CDR1 WSHSY, CDR2 SAAADI. The CDR3 is CATSITGTGALDEQFF. For the CDR3, the DNA is TGCGCCACTTCTATAACGGGGACAGGGGCCCTGGATGAGCAGTTCTTC.

V and J are TRBV2 and TRBJ1-5; possibly TRBD1 for D (6 bases). V lost 7 bases and J lost 5, with 15 bases in between. CDR1 SNHLY and CDR2 FYNNEI come from the germline V gene. The CDR3 has 14 amino acids. The CDR3 DNA sequence: TGTGCCAGCATTATGGACAGAACCTATCAGCCCCAGCATTTT. This codes for CASIMDRTYQPQHF.

The rearrangement joins TRBV5-1 to TRBJ2-3; 12 bases agree with TRBD2. This CDR3 has 16 residues. CDR1 is SGHRS, CDR2 YFSETQ, per germline. Unmatched junction bases numbered 4, after V lost 2 bases and J lost 3 bases. CDR3 bases: TGCGCCAGCAGCTTCAGACTAGCGGGAGCAACAGATACGCAGTATTTT. Protein product: CASSFRLAGATDTQYF.

This clone was detected only once. The chain uses TRBV28 and TRBJ1-5; 9 bases align to TRBD1. This CDR3 is 17 amino acids long. V lost 0 bases to trimming and J lost 2 bases; unmatched junction nucleotides: 5. Per germline, CDR1 MDHEN and CDR2 SYDVKM. The CDR3 loop is CASSLWTGQGGNQPQHF. CDR3 in DNA: TGTGCCAGCAGTTTATGGACGGGACAGGGAGGCAATCAGCCCCAGCATTTT.

V usage is TRBV7-2 and J usage is TRBJ1-4; D gene unclear. Germline V CDR1 and CDR2: SGHTA, FQGNSA. The V end lost 2 bases, the J end lost 5 bases, and 12 bases lay between the germline ends. The CDR3 has 15 residues. CDR3 nucleotides: TGTGCCAGCAGCTTAAGGCGAACGACAAATGAAAAACTGTTTTTT. This gives the protein CASSLRRTTNEKLFF. The whole variable domain, filled in from reference TRBV7-2 and TRBJ1-4, reads GAGVSQSPSNKVTEKGKDVELRCDPISGHTALYWYRQSLGQGLEFLIYFQGNSAPDKSGLPSDRFSAERTGGSVSTLTIQRTQQEDSAVYLCASSLRRTTNEKLFFGSGTQLSVL.

This clone was seen once. This rearrangement joins TRBV6-1 to TRBJ2-2; D may correspond to TRBD1 or TRBD2 (6 bases each). Germline loops: CDR1 MNHNS, CDR2 SASEGT. The germline V and J ends were trimmed by 5 bases and 5 bases, with 24 bases remaining between them. The CDR3 contains 18 residues. CDR3 DNA: TGTGCCAGCAGTAAAGGGGGGACTCCCACAAGTTTGACCGGGGAGCTGTTTTTT. This encodes CASSKGGTPTSLTGELFF.

The chain has TRBV28 and TRBJ2-1; 7 bases line up with TRBD2. The junction had 9 bases not matched to a gene; V was cut back by 4 bases and J by 3 bases. The CDR3 runs to 16 residues. Germline V gene data show CDR1 as MDHEN and CDR2 as SYDVKM. CDR3 protein: CASSSPSGGIYNEQFF. The DNA for the CDR3 is TGTGCCAGCAGTTCTCCTAGCGGAGGTATCTACAATGAGCAGTTCTTC.

The rearrangement joins TRBV7-2 to TRBJ1-2, with 10 nucleotides matching TRBD1. Trimming took 7 bases from V and 7 from J; bases not matched to a gene: 9. Germline CDR1 SGHTA, CDR2 FQGNSA. The CDR3 has 14 residues. CDR3 sequence reads: CASTTTGGFSGYTF. For the CDR3, the DNA is TGTGCCAGCACGACGACAGGGGGCTTTAGTGGCTACACCTTC. Together with reference TRBV7-2 and TRBJ1-2, the CDR3 gives the full variable domain: GAGVSQSPSNKVTEKGKDVELRCDPISGHTALYWYRQSLGQGLEFLIYFQGNSAPDKSGLPSDRFSAERTGGSVSTLTIQRTQQEDSAVYLCASTTTGGFSGYTFGSGTRLTVV.

This clone is a singleton in its sample. The chain combines TRBV2 with TRBJ2-7; D is ambiguous. The germline CDR1 and CDR2 sequences are SNHLY and FYNNEI. Trimming left V 2 bases short and J 3 bases short, with 11 bases between. The CDR3 consists of 14 residues. CDR3 loop: CASSENSWLYEQYF. In nucleotides, the CDR3 is TGTGCCAGCAGTGAAAACAGTTGGCTCTACGAGCAGTACTTC.

The rearrangement joins TRBV19 to TRBJ1-6; 8 bases fit TRBD1. The CDR3 spans 17 residues. Germline CDR1 and CDR2: LNHDA and SQIVND (reference sequence). Trimming at V came to 8 bases and at J to 0 bases, leaving 9 bases not matched to a gene. The chain's CDR3 is CASGETGANSYNSPLHF. CDR3 DNA: TGTGCCAGTGGGGAGACAGGGGCCAACTCCTATAATTCACCCCTCCACTTT.

The V and J genes are TRBV3-1 (or the pseudogene TRBV3-2) and TRBJ1-2, with D possibly TRBD1 on 5 matching bases. The CDR3 totals 14 residues. Germline CDR1 is LGHDT and CDR2 is YNNKEL (reference sequence). Trimming cost V 1 base and J 6 bases, with 12 bases left between them. In DNA form, the CDR3 reads TGTGCCAGCAGCCAAGTACAGGCCTTGGATGGCTACACCTTC. Translating it yields CASSQVQALDGYTF.